These 11 T cell receptor beta chains share one sample of origin, sequenced in a study of regulatory T cells in long-lasting Graves disease. Time point in this sample: newly diagnosed GD, antithyroid drugs for less than 3 months. The authors made the TCR library using RNA they extracted from PBMCs. Construction of TCR beta libraries relied on iRepertoire HTBI primers and on Arm-PCR targeting CDR3 regions. TCRdb analysed the multiplex PCR reads with MiXCR anew, one entry per CDR3 protein. The sample has about 400,000 distinct CDR3 sequences, roughly 16% seen once; the top ten hold 22%. Sequences were derived from peripheral blood mononuclear cells (PBMCs), sampled at new diagnosis, from a patient treated with antithyroid drugs. The receptor source for this set is a female donor with Graves disease.

The chain couples TRBV7-2 to TRBJ2-1; 12 nucleotides match TRBD2. The CDR3 runs 16 residues. CDR1 is SGHTA and CDR2 is FQGNSA in the germline V gene. V lost 1 base, J lost 5 bases, and 3 bases stayed unmatched. The CDR3 DNA sequence: TGTGCCAGCAGCTTAGGGACTAGCGGGAAGAACAATGAGCAGTTCTTC. Its protein product is CASSLGTSGKNNEQFF.

This clonotype occurred many times. The V call is TRBV6-1, the J call TRBJ1-5, with TRBD1 as a possible D gene (6 bases). This CDR3 spans 15 amino acids. V shed 4 bases and J shed 9 bases, with 19 bases lying between them. Germline loops: CDR1 MNHNS, CDR2 SASEGT. CDR3 protein: CASSGPTGLVGPQHF. The DNA of the CDR3 is TGTGCCAGCAGTGGGCCAACAGGGCTCGTGGGGCCCCAGCATTTT.

This clonotype was seen many times. The chain carries TRBV12-3 or TRBV12-4 and TRBJ2-5; TRBD2 matches at 7 bases. V lost 4 bases, J lost 2 bases, and 7 bases stayed unmatched. This CDR3 region has 15 residues. CDR3: CASSWSSGLQETQYF. CDR3 DNA sequence: TGTGCCAGCAGTTGGTCTAGCGGTCTACAAGAGACCCAGTACTTC.

In its sample, this clonotype was seen a few times. The chain recombines TRBV4-3 with TRBJ1-1; D gene unclear. Trimming pared 2 bases from V and 1 base from J, leaving 11 bases between. This CDR3 region has 15 residues. The germline gives CDR1 LGHNA, CDR2 YSLEER. The CDR3 nucleotides are TGCGCCAGCAGCCAAAGCCGGACGGAGAACACTGAAGCTTTCTTT. It yields the protein CASSQSRTENTEAFF.

The gene calls are TRBV28 and TRBJ2-5, with D uncertain. Germline V gene data show CDR1 as MDHEN and CDR2 as SYDVKM. The CDR3 runs to 11 residues. The CDR3 loop is CDITNQETQYF. The CDR3 DNA follows: TGTGACATCACAAACCAAGAGACCCAGTACTTC.

This clonotype occurred many times. The chain employs TRBV6-5 and TRBJ1-1, with unresolved D. V lost 4 bases to trimming and J lost 8 bases, with 23 bases between them. This CDR3 has 16 residues. Per germline, CDR1 MNHEY and CDR2 SVGAGI. The CDR3 spells CASSLAPQWRVGEAFF. The CDR3 nucleotides read TGTGCCAGCAGTTTGGCCCCCCAATGGCGGGTAGGGGAAGCTTTCTTT.

This clonotype appeared a few times. With a much larger clone just one base away, this may be a read error. The genes are TRBV6-1 and TRBJ2-1; D is possibly TRBD1 (5 bases). Per the germline V gene, CDR1 is MNHNS and CDR2 is SASEGT. Trimming removed 6 bases at V and 3 bases at J, with 21 bases between. The CDR3 loop spans 17 amino acids. This chain's CDR3 is CASSSSTGQDVYNEQFF. The CDR3 bases are TGTGCCAGCAGCTCCTCTACCGGACAAGACGTCTACAATGAGCAGTTCTTC.

This clonotype was detected many times. CDR3: CASSLTLTSGRSDTQYF. In nucleotides, the CDR3 is TGCGCCAGCAGCCTAACCTTGACTAGCGGGAGGTCAGATACGCAGTATTTT. The rearrangement uses TRBV5-1 and TRBJ2-3; the match to TRBD2 covers 13 bases. The CDR3 is 17 residues long. Germline V gene data show CDR1 as SGHRS and CDR2 as YFSETQ. J lost 4 bases, V lost 4 bases, and 9 bases had no gene match. Drawing the rest from reference TRBV5-1 and TRBJ2-3, the complete variable domain is KAGVTQTPRYLIKTRGQQVTLSCSPISGHRSVSWYQQTPGQGLQFLFEYFSETQRNKGNFPGRFSGRQFSNSRSEMNVSTLELGDSALYLCASSLTLTSGRSDTQYFGPGTRLTVL.

A few counts support this clonotype. V usage is TRBV7-9 and J usage is TRBJ2-2, with TRBD1 matching over 8 bases. Germline V gene lookup returns CDR1 SEHNR and CDR2 FQNEAQ (reference sequence). J gave up 6 bases and V 4 bases, and 7 bases lay outside the gene matches. CDR3 length: 15 amino acids. DNA of the CDR3: TGTGCCAGCAGCTCATGGACAGGGCTATCCGGGGAGCTGTTTTTT. Translation gives CASSSWTGLSGELFF.

This clonotype was seen more than once but under ten times. The chain uses TRBV6-1 and TRBJ2-3, with TRBD2 matching 9 bases. This CDR3 is 17 amino acids long. Per the germline V gene, CDR1 is MNHNS and CDR2 is SASEGT. The J segment lost 7 bases and the V segment lost 8 bases, leaving 19 bases of the junction unmatched. The DNA for the CDR3 is TGTGCCAGCCGAAGGGGCTTATGGCGGGGGGGCCCGAATACGCAGTATTTT. This encodes CASRRGLWRGGPNTQYF.

This clonotype was counted many times. This sequence joins TRBV30 and TRBJ2-1; TRBD2 is a possible D gene (5 bases). V gave up 4 bases and J gave up 7 bases, with 17 bases separating them. The CDR3 is made up of 14 amino acids. Germline V gene lookup returns CDR1 GTSNPN and CDR2 SVGIG (reference sequence). This chain's CDR3 is CAWISGLGMNEQFF. DNA for the CDR3: TGTGCCTGGATTTCGGGGTTGGGTATGAATGAGCAGTTCTTC.